This TCR beta chain is from a study of shared clonotypes between healthy human individuals. Repertoires were generated with immunoSEQ multiplex PCR, while TCRdb's copy carries only in-frame clones and drops some. The sample has roughly 700,000 clones, around 74% seen once. Germline CDR1 is MNHEY and CDR2 is SVGAGI. CDR3 size: 14 residues. V lost 2 bases, J lost 6 bases, and 11 bases lay in between. This clone has a single count. This receptor was taken from a woman under 40 in good health. This chain connects TRBV6-5 to TRBJ2-1, with D perhaps matching TRBD1 or TRBD2 (5 bases each). Material: memory CD4+ T cells sorted from blood. Documented subset: CD45RA-negative fraction. This chain's CDR3 is CASSYGSGSNEQFF. The CDR3 coding sequence is TGTGCCAGCAGTTACGGGTCAGGGAGCAATGAGCAGTTCTTC.